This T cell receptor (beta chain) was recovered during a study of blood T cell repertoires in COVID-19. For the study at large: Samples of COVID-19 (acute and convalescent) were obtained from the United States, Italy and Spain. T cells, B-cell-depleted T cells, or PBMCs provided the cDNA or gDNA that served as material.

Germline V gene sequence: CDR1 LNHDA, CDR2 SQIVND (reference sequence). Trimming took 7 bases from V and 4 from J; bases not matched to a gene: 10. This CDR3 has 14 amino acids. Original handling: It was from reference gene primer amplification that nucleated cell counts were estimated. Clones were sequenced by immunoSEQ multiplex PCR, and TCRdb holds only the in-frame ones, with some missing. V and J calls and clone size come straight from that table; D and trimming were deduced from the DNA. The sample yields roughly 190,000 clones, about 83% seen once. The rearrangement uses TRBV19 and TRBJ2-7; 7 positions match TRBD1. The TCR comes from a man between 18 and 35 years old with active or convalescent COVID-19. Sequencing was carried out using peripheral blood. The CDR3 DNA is TGTGCCAGTACCCCCGGGACAGAGCTTTACGAGCAGTACTTC. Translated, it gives CASTPGTELYEQYF.